A single sample gave rise to the 4 T cell receptor beta chains below, sequenced in a study of radiation and T cells in renal cell carcinoma. Measured with immunoSEQ multiplex PCR; TCRdb has only the in-frame clones, and not every one. The table has some 50,000 clones, 80% seen once. Time point given: blood 2 weeks post-SBRT. The treatment: 15 Gy SBRT to primary tumor, nephrectomy 4 weeks later. Sequencing was performed on blood, taken from a patient whose treatment included radiotherapy and nephrectomy. These receptors all stem from a woman aged 70 to 79 with renal cell carcinoma.

The gene calls are TRBV19 and TRBJ2-5; weak D call: TRBD2 (6 bases). Trimming stripped 1 base from V and 5 bases from J, with 11 bases between. The CDR3 covers 14 residues. CDR1 is LNHDA and CDR2 is SQIVND in the germline V gene (reference sequence). As DNA, the CDR3 is TGTGCCAGTAGTATAGCGGAGGGGAAGGAGACCCAGTACTTC. This codes for CASSIAEGKETQYF.

The chain has TRBV30 and TRBJ1-4; D perhaps matches TRBD1 (5 bases). The CDR3 is 15 residues long. V lost 3 bases, J lost 3 bases, and 14 bases lay in between. Germline V gene data show CDR1 as GTSNPN and CDR2 as SVGIG (reference sequence). CDR3 amino acids: CAWRGGGSANEKLFF. CDR3 nucleotide sequence: TGTGCCTGGAGGGGGGGAGGATCGGCTAATGAAAAACTGTTTTTT.

The rearrangement uses TRBV9 and TRBJ2-1; 9 nucleotides align to TRBD1. The V and J ends lost 4 bases and 8 bases, in that order; junction bases with no gene match: 16. CDR1 is SGDLS, CDR2 YYNGEE, per germline. The CDR3 runs 17 residues. CDR3 in amino acids: CASSFTPSGQGGHEQFF. Written as DNA, the CDR3 is TGTGCCAGCAGCTTCACTCCCTCGGGACAGGGAGGCCATGAGCAGTTCTTC.

The chain carries TRBV7-9 and TRBJ1-1; D not certain. The CDR3 is made up of 16 amino acids. Germline V CDR1 and CDR2: SEHNR, FQNEAQ (reference sequence). The germline V and J ends were trimmed by 1 base and 0 bases, with 12 bases remaining between them. The CDR3: CASSLGVWIMNTEAFF. As DNA, the CDR3 is TGTGCCAGCAGCTTAGGTGTCTGGATAATGAACACTGAAGCTTTCTTT.